This TCR beta chain came from a study of T cell changes during pregnancy in multiple sclerosis. Profiling relied on immunoSEQ multiplex PCR, and the TCRdb table lists in-frame clones only, not all of them. This table holds 55,000 to 70,000 clones, approximately 92% found once. This CDR3 is built from 16 residues. From germline, CDR1 is MDHEN and CDR2 SYDVKM. Trimming cost V 1 base and J 2 bases, with 11 bases left between them. Specimen: CD4+ T cells from peripheral blood mononuclear cells, collected before pregnancy. This clonotype originated in a female donor with multiple sclerosis, enrolled in a pregnancy study. The rearrangement links TRBV28 to TRBJ1-4, with a weak D call TRBD1 (6 bases). The CDR3 sequence is CASSLSPTGTNEKLFF. The DNA for the CDR3 is TGTGCCAGCAGTTTATCCCCGACAGGCACTAATGAAAAACTGTTTTTT.